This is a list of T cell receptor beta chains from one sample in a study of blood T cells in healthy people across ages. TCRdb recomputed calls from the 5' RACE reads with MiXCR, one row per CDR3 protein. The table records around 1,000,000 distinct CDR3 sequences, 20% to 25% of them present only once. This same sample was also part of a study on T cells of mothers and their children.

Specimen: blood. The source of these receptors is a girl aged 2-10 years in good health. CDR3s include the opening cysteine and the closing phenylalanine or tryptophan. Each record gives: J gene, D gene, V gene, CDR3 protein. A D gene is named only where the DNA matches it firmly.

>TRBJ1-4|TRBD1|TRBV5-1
CASSPTGTGGEKLFF
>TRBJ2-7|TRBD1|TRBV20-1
CSARDGTGYNEQYF
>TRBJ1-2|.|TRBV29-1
CSVGFGSYGYTF
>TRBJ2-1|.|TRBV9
CASSVSFNDEQFF
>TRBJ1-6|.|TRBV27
CASSLWGPNSPLHF
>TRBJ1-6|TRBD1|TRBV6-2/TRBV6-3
CASSGQGMDLHF
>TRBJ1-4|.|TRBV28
CASSLIPAGEKLFF
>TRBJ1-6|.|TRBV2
CASSYILGNSPLHF
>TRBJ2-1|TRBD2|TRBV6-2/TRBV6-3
CASSYPPIGSGGGGFF
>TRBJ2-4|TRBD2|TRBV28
CASVGGELGIQYF
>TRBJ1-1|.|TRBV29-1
CGVGLSMNTEAFF
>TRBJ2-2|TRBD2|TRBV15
CATTPGGNTGELFF
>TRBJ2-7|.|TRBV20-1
CSTLWDQDNEQYF
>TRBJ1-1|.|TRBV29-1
CSVEVPEAFF
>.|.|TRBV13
CASSFDRGVETQYF
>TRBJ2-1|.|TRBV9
CASSVDSGAEQFF
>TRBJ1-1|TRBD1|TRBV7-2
CASSIRTGMNTEAFF
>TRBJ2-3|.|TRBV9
CASSPTSLDTQYF
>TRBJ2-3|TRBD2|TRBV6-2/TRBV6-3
CASSYRLAHDTQYF
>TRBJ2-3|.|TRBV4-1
CASSQDEGQTF
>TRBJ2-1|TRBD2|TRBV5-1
CASSPRVAGVYNEQFF
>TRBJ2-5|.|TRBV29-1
CSVLAQSPETQYF
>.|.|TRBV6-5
CASRWGIGYEQYF